This T cell receptor beta chain came from a study of T cells of healthy individuals. The table lists this clonotype with many counts. TCRdb ran MiXCR on the 5' RACE reads and lists one entry per CDR3 protein. The table shows around 53,000 distinct CDR3 sequences, with roughly 15% occurring only once. V gave up 3 bases and J gave up 0 bases; unmatched junction bases: 8. The CDR3 is 17 amino acids. Germline V lookup: CDR1 LNHDA, CDR2 SQIVND (reference sequence). The clonotype originates from a human donor in good health. J is TRBJ1-5 and V is TRBV19; 7 bases agree with TRBD1. The CDR3 loop is CASSILPGQLSNQPQHF. The CDR3 coding sequence is TGTGCCAGTAGTATCTTACCGGGACAGCTTAGCAATCAGCCCCAGCATTTT.